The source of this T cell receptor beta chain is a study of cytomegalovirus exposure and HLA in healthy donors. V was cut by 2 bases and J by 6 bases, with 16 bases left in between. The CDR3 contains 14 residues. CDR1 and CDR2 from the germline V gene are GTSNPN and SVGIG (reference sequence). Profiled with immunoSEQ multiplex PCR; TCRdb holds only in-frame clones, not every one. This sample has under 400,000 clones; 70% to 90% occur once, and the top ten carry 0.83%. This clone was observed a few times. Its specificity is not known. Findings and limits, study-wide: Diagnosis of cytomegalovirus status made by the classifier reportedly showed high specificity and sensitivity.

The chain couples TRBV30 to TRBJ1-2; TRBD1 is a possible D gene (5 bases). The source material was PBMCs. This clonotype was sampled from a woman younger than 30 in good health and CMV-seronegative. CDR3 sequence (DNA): TGTGCCTGGAGTTTACAGGTCTCCGTCGATGGCTACACCTTC. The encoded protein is CAWSLQVSVDGYTF.